The clone carrying this T cell receptor (beta chain) was detected many times. Its antigen is not identified. The treatment is: 19 received Ad26.COV2.S at low or high dose, single or two shots; several received placebo; per-sample allocation not given. Day 63 after the first vaccine or placebo injection was the time point for sampling. Whoever gave the sample was an adult aged 18-55 years in Boston. The source of the sample is a study of Ad26.COV2.S vaccination and SARS-CoV-2 variants. Study observations and caveats: Analytic work on TCR breadth and depth might have understated the full extent of total T cell responses.

Profiling relied on immunoSEQ multiplex PCR, and the TCRdb table lists in-frame clones only, not all of them. The sample lists some 640,000 clones; roughly 90% were seen once. CDR3 length: 13 residues. V was shortened by 2 bases and J by 4 bases, with 6 bases between the two germline ends. Germline CDR1 reads LGHNA; CDR2 reads YNFKEQ. The TCR originated in a person aged 18-60 years who received the Ad26.COV2.S COVID-19 vaccine or a placebo. V and J are TRBV4-2 and TRBJ1-3; no clear D. The sequences come from peripheral blood, collected in a trial of Ad26.COV2.S vaccine versus placebo. CDR3 amino acids: CASSQSKGNTIYF. DNA of the CDR3: TGTGCCAGCAGCCAATCTAAGGGAAACACCATATATTTT.